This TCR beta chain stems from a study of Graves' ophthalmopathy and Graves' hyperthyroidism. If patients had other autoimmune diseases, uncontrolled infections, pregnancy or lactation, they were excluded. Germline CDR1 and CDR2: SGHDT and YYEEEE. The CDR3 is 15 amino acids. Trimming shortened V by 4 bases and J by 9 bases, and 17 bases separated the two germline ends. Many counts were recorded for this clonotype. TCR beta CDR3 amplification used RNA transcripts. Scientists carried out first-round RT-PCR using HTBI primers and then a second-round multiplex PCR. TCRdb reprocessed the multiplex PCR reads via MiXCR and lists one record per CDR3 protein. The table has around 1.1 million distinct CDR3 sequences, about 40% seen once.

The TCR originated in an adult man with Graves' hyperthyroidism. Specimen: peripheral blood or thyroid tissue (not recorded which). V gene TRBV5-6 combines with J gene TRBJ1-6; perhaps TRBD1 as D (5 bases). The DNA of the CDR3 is TGTGCCAGCAGCGTCAGGGACGGTACGTTTTCACCCCTCCACTTT. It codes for CASSVRDGTFSPLHF.